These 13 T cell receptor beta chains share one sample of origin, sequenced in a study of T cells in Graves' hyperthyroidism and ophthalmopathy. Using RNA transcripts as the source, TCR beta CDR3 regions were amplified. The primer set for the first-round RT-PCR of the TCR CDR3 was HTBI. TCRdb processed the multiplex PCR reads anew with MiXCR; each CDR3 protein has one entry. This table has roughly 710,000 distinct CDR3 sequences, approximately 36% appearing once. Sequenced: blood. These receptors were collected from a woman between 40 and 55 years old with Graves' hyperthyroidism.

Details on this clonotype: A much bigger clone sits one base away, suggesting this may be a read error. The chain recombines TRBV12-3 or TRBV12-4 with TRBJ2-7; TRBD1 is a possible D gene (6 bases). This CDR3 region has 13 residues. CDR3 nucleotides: TGTGCCAGCGGTTTCAACAGGGACTACGAGCAGTACTTC. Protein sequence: CASGFNRDYEQYF.

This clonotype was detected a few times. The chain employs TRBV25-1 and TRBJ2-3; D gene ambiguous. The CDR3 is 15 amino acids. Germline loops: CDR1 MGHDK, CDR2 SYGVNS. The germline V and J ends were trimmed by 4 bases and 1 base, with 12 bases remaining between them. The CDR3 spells CASSGQLDRTDTQYF. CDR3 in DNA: TGTGCCAGCAGTGGCCAGTTGGATCGCACAGATACGCAGTATTTT.

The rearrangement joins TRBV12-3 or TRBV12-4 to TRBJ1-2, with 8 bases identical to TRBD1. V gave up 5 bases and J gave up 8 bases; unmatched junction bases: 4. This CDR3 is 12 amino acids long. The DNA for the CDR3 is TGTGCCAGCAGTGCAGGGGGCGCCGGCTACACCTTC. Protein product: CASSAGGAGYTF.

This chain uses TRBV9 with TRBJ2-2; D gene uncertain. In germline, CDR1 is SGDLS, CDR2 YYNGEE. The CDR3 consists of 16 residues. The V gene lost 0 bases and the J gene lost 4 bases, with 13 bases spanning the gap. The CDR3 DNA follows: TGTGCCAGCAGCGTAGGGCTCTCGCTGAGCACCGGGGAGCTGTTTTTT. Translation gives CASSVGLSLSTGELFF.

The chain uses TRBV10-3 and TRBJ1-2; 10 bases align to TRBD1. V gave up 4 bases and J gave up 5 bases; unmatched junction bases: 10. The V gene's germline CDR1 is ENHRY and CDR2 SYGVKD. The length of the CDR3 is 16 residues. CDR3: CAISGGSGTGDYGYTF. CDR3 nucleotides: TGTGCCATCAGTGGGGGATCCGGGACAGGGGATTATGGCTACACCTTC.

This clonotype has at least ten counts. The CDR3 region is CASSLDREYEQYF. The CDR3 DNA is TGTGCCAGCAGTCTGGACAGGGAATACGAGCAGTACTTC. V usage is TRBV11-2 and J usage is TRBJ2-7; 8 nucleotides agree with TRBD1. Germline V gives CDR1 SGHAT, CDR2 FQNNGV. J lost 4 bases, V lost 6 bases, and 5 bases had no gene match. The length of the CDR3 is 13 residues.

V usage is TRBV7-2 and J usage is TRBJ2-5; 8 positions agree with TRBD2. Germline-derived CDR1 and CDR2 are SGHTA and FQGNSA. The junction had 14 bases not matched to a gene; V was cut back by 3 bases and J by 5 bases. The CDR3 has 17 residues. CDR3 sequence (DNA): TGTGCCAGCAGCTTCCAGCCGGGGGGGGGTGGCGGGGAGACCCAGTACTTC. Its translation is CASSFQPGGGGGETQYF. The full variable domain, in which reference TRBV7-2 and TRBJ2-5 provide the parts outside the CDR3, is GAGVSQSPSNKVTEKGKDVELRCDPISGHTALYWYRQSLGQGLEFLIYFQGNSAPDKSGLPSDRFSAERTGGSVSTLTIQRTQQEDSAVYLCASSFQPGGGGGETQYFGPGTRLLVL.

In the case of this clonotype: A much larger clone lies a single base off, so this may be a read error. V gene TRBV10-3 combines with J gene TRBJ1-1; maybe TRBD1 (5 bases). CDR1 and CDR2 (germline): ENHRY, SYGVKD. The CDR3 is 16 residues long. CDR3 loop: CATSELRVLGGTEAFF. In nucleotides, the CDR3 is TGTGCCACCAGTGAGTTGAGGGTCCTGGGGGGCACTGAAGCTTTCTTT.

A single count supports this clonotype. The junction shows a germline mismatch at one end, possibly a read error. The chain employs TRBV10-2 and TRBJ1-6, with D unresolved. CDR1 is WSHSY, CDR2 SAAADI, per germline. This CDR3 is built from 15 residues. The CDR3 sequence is CASSENSDPYSPLHF. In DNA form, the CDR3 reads TGTGCCAGCAGTGAAAACAGCGACCCTTATTCACCCCTCCACTTT.

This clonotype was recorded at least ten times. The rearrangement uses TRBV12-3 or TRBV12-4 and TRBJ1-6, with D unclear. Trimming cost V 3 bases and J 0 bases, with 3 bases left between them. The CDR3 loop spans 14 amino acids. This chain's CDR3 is CASSFRSYNSPLHF. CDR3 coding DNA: TGTGCCAGCAGTTTTCGCTCCTATAATTCACCCCTCCACTTT.

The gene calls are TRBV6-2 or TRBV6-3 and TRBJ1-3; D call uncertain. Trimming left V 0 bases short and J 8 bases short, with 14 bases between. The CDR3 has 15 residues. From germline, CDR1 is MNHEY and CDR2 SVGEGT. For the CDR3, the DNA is TGTGCCAGCAGTTACTCCGGAGGTCGTGGCGACACCATATATTTT. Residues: CASSYSGGRGDTIYF.

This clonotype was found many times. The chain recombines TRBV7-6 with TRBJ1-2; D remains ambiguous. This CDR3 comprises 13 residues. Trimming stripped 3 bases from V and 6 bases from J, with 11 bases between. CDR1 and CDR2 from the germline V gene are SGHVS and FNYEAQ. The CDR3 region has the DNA TGTGCCAGCAGCTTGAACAGTGGGGATGGCTACACCTTC. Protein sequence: CASSLNSGDGYTF.

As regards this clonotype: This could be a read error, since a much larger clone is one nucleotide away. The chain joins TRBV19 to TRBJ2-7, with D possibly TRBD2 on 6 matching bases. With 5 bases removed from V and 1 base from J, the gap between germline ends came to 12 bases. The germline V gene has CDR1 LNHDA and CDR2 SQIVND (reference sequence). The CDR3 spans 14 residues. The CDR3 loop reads CASSYSGLSYEQYF. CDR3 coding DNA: TGTGCCAGTAGTTACTCGGGACTGTCCTACGAGCAGTACTTC.